One sample yielded the 5 T cell receptor beta chains listed below, sequenced in a study of tumor-infiltrating lymphocytes in primary liver carcinoma. TCR beta cDNA came from around 0.5 ug total RNA, primed with a constant-region primer. Researchers made the TCR beta libraries by running three nested multiplex PCR rounds with slightly modified ARM-PCR. Each of the first two PCR rounds ran approximately 10 cycles with TRBV1-TRBV30 forward and C-beta reverse primers. TCRdb itself ran the multiplex PCR reads through MiXCR, one entry per CDR3 protein. Among approximately 330,000 distinct CDR3 sequences listed, roughly 61% were seen once. Blood RNA was derived from unsorted whole blood, and germline DNA was extracted too. Sequencing input: peripheral blood. All receptors derive from a man aged 35 to 55 with primary liver carcinoma and hepatitis B virus infection.

As to this clonotype: This sequence may be a read error, since a much larger clone differs from it by one base. The rearrangement links TRBV10-2 to TRBJ2-7; 7 nucleotides agree with TRBD1. Losses at the gene ends were 7 bases for V and 3 bases for J; bases not matched to a gene: 6. Germline V lookup: CDR1 WSHSY, CDR2 SAAADI. CDR3 length equals 13 residues. CDR3: CASNRQGRYEQYF. DNA for the CDR3: TGCGCCAGCAACCGACAGGGTCGCTACGAGCAGTACTTC.

Comment on this clonotype: A read error may produce the germline difference seen at one junction end. The rearrangement links TRBV4-3 to TRBJ2-5; 8 positions agree with TRBD2. This CDR3 region has 14 residues. CDR1 LGHNA and CDR2 YSLEER come from the germline V gene. CDR3 DNA: TGCCCCAGCAACCATGGGGGCGGGGGGGAGACCCAGTACTTC. This translates into CPSNHGGGGETQYF.

This chain connects TRBV10-1 to TRBJ1-2; 9 nucleotides match TRBD1. The trim removed 4 bases at V and 6 bases at J, leaving 3 bases unmatched. The CDR3 runs to 13 residues. Germline-derived CDR1 and CDR2 are WNHNN and SYGVQD (reference sequence). CDR3 sequence reads: CASSATGGNGYTF. In DNA form, the CDR3 reads TGCGCCAGCAGTGCGACAGGGGGTAATGGCTACACCTTC.

The V gene is TRBV5-5, the J gene TRBJ2-7; D remains unclear. This CDR3 has 14 amino acids. Germline-derived CDR1 and CDR2 are SGHKS and YYEKEE (reference sequence). V lost 0 bases to trimming and J lost 4 bases, with 11 bases between them. DNA of the CDR3: TGTGCCAGCAGCTTGGAACAGTTCTTTTACGAGCAGTACTTC. Translating it yields CASSLEQFFYEQYF.

Remarks on this clonotype: This may stem from a read error, because a much larger clone lies one nucleotide away. The J gene is TRBJ1-1, the V gene TRBV12-3 or TRBV12-4; D gene unclear. The CDR3 length is 13 residues. CDR3 nucleotide sequence: TGTGCCAGCAGTTTAATCTTACGCACTGAAGCTTTATTT. This codes for CASSLILRTEALF.